Detailed here is one T cell receptor (beta chain). Its antigen is not known. The data stem from a study of response to subunit inactivated influenza vaccine. Overall study findings and caveats: Few additional T cells are recruited per seasonal influenza vaccination, authors suggested.

TCRdb re-called the RT-PCR reads through MiXCR, storing one row per CDR3 protein. The profile shows around 710,000 distinct CDR3 sequences, approximately 15% of them singletons. Sequenced material: PBMCs from blood, taken 14 days before vaccination. The TCR was taken from a man between 50 and 59 years old who received an inactivated influenza vaccine.

The CDR3 nucleotides read TGTGCCAGCAGCTTAGGCCCCGACAGGGAGCTGTTTTTT. Translation: CASSLGPDRELFF. The chain uses TRBV11-2 and TRBJ2-2; D is ambiguous. The germline gives CDR1 SGHAT, CDR2 FQNNGV. The CDR3 totals 13 residues. Trimming took off 1 base at V and 9 bases at J, with 9 bases between the two ends.